These 3 T cell receptor beta chains came from one sample sequenced in a study of cytomegalovirus exposure and HLA in healthy donors. Primers included in the PCR were 60 Vbeta and 13 Jbeta primers. Only in-frame clones appear in the TCRdb table, and some are missing; sequencing was by immunoSEQ multiplex PCR. The sample shows 60,000 to 90,000 clones, about 70% of them seen only once. Sequenced input: PBMCs. The receptors come from a man aged 35 to 55 in good health and CMV-seropositive.

In its sample, this clone was seen once. This chain connects TRBV9 to TRBJ1-2; D is undetermined. The CDR3 covers 12 residues. The V and J ends lost 4 bases and 3 bases respectively, with 7 bases between them. Germline CDR1 reads SGDLS; CDR2 reads YYNGEE. CDR3 DNA sequence: TGTGCCAGCAGCAAGAGGGACTATGGCTACACCTTC. Protein product: CASSKRDYGYTF.

The rearrangement uses TRBV6-5 and TRBJ2-7; possible D gene TRBD2, 5 bases. In germline, CDR1 is MNHEY, CDR2 SVGAGI. The CDR3 is 14 residues long. V was trimmed by 4 bases and J by 6 bases, leaving 16 bases between them. Written as DNA, the CDR3 is TGTGCCAGCAGTTCAACGGGAACCCTCTCCGAGCAGTACTTC. The encoded protein is CASSSTGTLSEQYF.

The gene calls are TRBV28 and TRBJ1-3, with 9 bases fitting TRBD1. Trimming cost V 6 bases and J 9 bases; bases outside gene matches: 12. The CDR3 has 15 residues. Looked up from germline, CDR1 is MDHEN and CDR2 is SYDVKM. The CDR3: CASSTPGQGYGTIYF. The CDR3 bases are TGTGCCAGCAGCACTCCGGGACAGGGTTACGGCACCATATATTTT. Full variable domain (rest looked up from reference TRBV28 and TRBJ1-3): DVKVTQSSRYLVKRTGEKVFLECVQDMDHENMFWYRQDPGLGLRLIYFSYDVKMKEKGDIPEGYSVSREKKERFSLILESASTNQTSMYLCASSTPGQGYGTIYFGEGSWLTVV.